This T cell receptor beta chain derives from a study of CD8 T cells in ankylosing spondylitis. Study conclusions and caveats: Blood from ankylosing spondylitis patients appeared to carry a characteristic roughly 8-variant TCR beta motif. Significantly higher representation of disease-linked clones was reported for matched ankylosing spondylitis synovial fluid.

V lost 6 bases, J lost 3 bases, and 11 bases lay in between. The CDR3 runs to 13 residues. Quantitative 5'-RACE was performed with molecular barcodes, and it yielded the TCR beta libraries. TCRdb redid the calling of the 5' RACE reads with MiXCR, one entry per CDR3 protein. The table has roughly 490,000 distinct CDR3 sequences, roughly 5.3% seen once. This clonotype has just a few counts. The antigen is undetermined. The rearrangement uses TRBV12-3 or TRBV12-4 and TRBJ1-1; D is ambiguous. The TCR originated in a male donor with ankylosing spondylitis. The sequenced sample consisted of blood, either unsorted or a sorted T cell fraction (not recorded which). The CDR3 DNA sequence: TGTGCCAGCAGACTCTTTCCGGACACTGAAGCTTTCTTT. Its protein is CASRLFPDTEAFF.